This T cell receptor (beta chain) emerged from a study of CD8+ T cells in alopecia areata. Study-wide results and limits: Sequencing of scalp tissue also captures the resident alphabeta T cells of normal skin. The study found TCR sharing across patients less clear than in mice, possibly for HLA reasons. Across lesional scalp, and particularly alopecia totalis/universalis, clonality surpassed that of normal scalp.

Notes on this clone: Its specificity is not known.

CDR1 and CDR2 (germline): ENHRY, SYGVKD. This CDR3 region has 14 residues. V was shortened by 1 base and J by 7 bases, with 13 bases between the two germline ends. cDNA serving as the sequencing template came from extracted, reverse transcribed RNA. Profiling relied on immunoSEQ multiplex PCR, and the TCRdb table lists in-frame clones only, not all of them. The data contain about 150,000 clones, about 54% of them singletons. The rearrangement links TRBV10-3 to TRBJ1-1; no clear D. The source material was CD4+ T cells sorted from blood. This clonotype was sampled from a human donor in good health. As DNA, the CDR3 is TGTGCCATCAGTGAGTTGTATCCCGGGAATGAAGCTTTCTTT. This gives the protein CAISELYPGNEAFF.